These T cell receptor beta chains were read from a single sample in a study of control samples from healthy donors and cancer patients. The method was immunoSEQ multiplex PCR; TCRdb's version includes in-frame clones alone and lacks a portion of them. The table includes 100,000 to 150,000 clones, about 93% detected once. Sequencing input: blood. These receptors all come from a man younger than 30 in good health. Both conserved end residues are part of each CDR3. The order of the fields is V gene, J gene, CDR3 protein.

>TRBV10-2|TRBJ1-3
CASSGDRVGNTIYF
>TRBV2|TRBJ1-6
CASRQGETAGSPLHF
>TRBV5-1|TRBJ2-1
CASRRTQAGGRYNEQFF
>TRBV5-1|TRBJ2-7
CASSLRGTGGYEQYF
>TRBV15|TRBJ2-1
CATSRDNNEQFF
>TRBV30|TRBJ1-3
CAWSTQGNLISGNTIYF
>TRBV5-6|TRBJ1-5
CASSSLLGPQHF
>TRBV11-1|TRBJ1-1
CASSQQPNTEAFF
>TRBV7-9|TRBJ1-2
CASSLDIRGGYTF
>TRBV6-2/TRBV6-3|TRBJ2-1
CASSYGSRGEQFF
>TRBV4-1|TRBJ1-5
CASSQVRGQGNQPQHF
>TRBV19|TRBJ1-2
CASSLQGIGGYTF
>TRBV5-1|TRBJ2-2
CASSLSASGGNTGELFF
>TRBV25-1|TRBJ2-3
CASSDSSGRVDTQYF
>TRBV11-2|TRBJ2-7
CASSSRTSGGPLEQYF
>TRBV15|TRBJ1-2
CATSIGTGGGYTF
>TRBV19|TRBJ1-6
CASSIRPDPFETLHF
>TRBV5-1|TRBJ2-2
CASSFFIDPANTGELFF
>TRBV10-2|TRBJ1-1
CASRQGLGNTEAFF